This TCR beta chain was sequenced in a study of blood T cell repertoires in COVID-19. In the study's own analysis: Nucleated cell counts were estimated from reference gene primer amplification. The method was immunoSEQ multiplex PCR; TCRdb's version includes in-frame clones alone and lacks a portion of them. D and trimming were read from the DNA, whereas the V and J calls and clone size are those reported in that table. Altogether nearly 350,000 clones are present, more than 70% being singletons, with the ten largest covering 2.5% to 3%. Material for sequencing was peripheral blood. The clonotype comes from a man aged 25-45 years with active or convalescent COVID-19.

Written as DNA, the CDR3 is TGCGCCAGCAGCCCTCTCCTGACAGGAAACACCATATATTTT. This codes for CASSPLLTGNTIYF. The genes are TRBV4-1 and TRBJ1-3; unclear D gene. The germline V gene encodes CDR1 MGHRA and CDR2 YSYEKL. V dropped 4 bases and J dropped 4 bases, with 11 bases sitting between them. CDR3 size: 14 residues.